This T cell receptor (beta chain) was sequenced in a study of Graves' ophthalmopathy and Graves' hyperthyroidism. About the research overall: Investigators collected peripheral blood at initial diagnosis, before any treatment was given.

Additional autoimmune diseases, uncontrolled infections, pregnancy or lactation disqualified patients. PBMCs had their origin in fresh peripheral blood (around 10 ml). Regarding the study as a whole: Detected in blood as well were most expanded thyroid clonotypes with frequency above 0.001.

This clonotype was found many times. Its antigen remains unidentified. RNA transcripts were the source from which TCR beta CDR3 regions were amplified. An opening RT-PCR round employed HTBI primers and preceded a second-round multiplex PCR. In TCRdb, the multiplex PCR reads were re-called with MiXCR into one record per CDR3 protein. Among around 470,000 distinct CDR3 sequences listed, about 15% were seen once. Sequencing used blood. The sequence was collected from a young woman with Graves' ophthalmopathy.

The CDR3 nucleotides read TGTGCCAGCAGTTCAGGACAGAATTCACCCCTCCACTTT. Amino acid sequence: CASSSGQNSPLHF. V usage is TRBV28 and J usage is TRBJ1-6; tentative D call: TRBD1 (6 bases). In germline, CDR1 is MDHEN, CDR2 SYDVKM. Trimming removed 4 bases at V and 7 bases at J, with 8 bases between. There are 13 residues in the CDR3.